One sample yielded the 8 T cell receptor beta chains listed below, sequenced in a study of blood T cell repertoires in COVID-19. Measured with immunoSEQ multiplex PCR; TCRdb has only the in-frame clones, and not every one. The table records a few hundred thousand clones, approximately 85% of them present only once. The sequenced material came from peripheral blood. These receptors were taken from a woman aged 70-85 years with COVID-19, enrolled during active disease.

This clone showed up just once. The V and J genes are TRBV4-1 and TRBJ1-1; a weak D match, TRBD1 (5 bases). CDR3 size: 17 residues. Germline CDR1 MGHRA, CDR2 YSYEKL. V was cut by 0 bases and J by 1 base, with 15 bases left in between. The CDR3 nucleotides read TGCGCCAGCAGCCAAGATCGGGTCCTGACAGCGAACACTGAAGCTTTCTTT. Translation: CASSQDRVLTANTEAFF.

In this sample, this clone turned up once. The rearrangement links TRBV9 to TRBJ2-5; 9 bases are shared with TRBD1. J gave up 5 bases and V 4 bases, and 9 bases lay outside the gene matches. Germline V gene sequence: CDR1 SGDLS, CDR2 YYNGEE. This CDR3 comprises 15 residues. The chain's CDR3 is CASSPRGQGRETQYF. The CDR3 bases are TGTGCCAGCAGCCCCCGGGGACAGGGTCGGGAGACCCAGTACTTC.

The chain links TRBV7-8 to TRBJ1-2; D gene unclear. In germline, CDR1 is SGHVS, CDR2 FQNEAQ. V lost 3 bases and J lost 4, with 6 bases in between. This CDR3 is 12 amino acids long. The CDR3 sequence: CASSFLAYGYTF. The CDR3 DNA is TGTGCCAGCAGCTTTTTGGCCTATGGCTACACCTTC.

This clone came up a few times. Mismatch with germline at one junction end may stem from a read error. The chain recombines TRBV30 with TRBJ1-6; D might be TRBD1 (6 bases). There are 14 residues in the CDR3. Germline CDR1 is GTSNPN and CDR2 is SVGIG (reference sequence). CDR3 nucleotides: TGTGCCTGGAGTGTACGGCCCGGGGGGCTGAATATTCGCTTT. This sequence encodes CAWSVRPGGLNIRF. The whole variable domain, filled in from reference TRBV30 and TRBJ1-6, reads SQTIHQWPATLVQPVGSPLSLECTVEGTSNPNLYWYRQAAGRGLQLLFYSVGIGQISSEVPQNLSASRPQDRQFILSSKKLLLSDSGFYLCAWSVRPGGLNIRFGNGTRLTVT.

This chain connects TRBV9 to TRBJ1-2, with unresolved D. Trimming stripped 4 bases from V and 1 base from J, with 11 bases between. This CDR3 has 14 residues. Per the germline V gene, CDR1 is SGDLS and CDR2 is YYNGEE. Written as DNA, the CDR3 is TGTGCCAGCAGCCCCCGCTCACTTAACTATGGCTACACCTTC. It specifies CASSPRSLNYGYTF.

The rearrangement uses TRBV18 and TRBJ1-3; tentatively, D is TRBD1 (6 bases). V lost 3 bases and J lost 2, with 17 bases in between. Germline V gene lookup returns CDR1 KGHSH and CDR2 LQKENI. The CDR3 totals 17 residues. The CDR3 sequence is CASSPVQGKSTGNTIYF. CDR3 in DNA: TGTGCCAGCTCACCGGTGCAGGGGAAATCAACTGGAAACACCATATATTTT.

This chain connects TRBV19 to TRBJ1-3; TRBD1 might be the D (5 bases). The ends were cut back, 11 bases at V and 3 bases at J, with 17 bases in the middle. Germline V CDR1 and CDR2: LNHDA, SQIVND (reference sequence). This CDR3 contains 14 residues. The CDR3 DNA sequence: TGTGCCGCCGGATGGGGGGGACTTGGAAACACCATATATTTT. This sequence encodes CAAGWGGLGNTIYF.

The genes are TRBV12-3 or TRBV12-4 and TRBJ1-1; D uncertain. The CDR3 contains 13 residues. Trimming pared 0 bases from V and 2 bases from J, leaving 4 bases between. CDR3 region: CASSLASNTEAFF. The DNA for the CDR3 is TGTGCCAGCAGTTTAGCTTCAAACACTGAAGCTTTCTTT.